The clone carrying this TCR beta chain was counted once. Its specificity is not known. The data are from a study of early stage breast cancer tumors. Study background: ER+/PR+/HER2- status applied to about 70% of the 16 invasive breast tumors. Regarding the study as a whole: Bulk DNA sequencing of unsorted cells missed chain pairing and markers. Enriched TCRB sequences shared across patients were mostly commonly generated sequences.

The table came from immunoSEQ multiplex PCR; TCRdb's copy has only in-frame clones and leaves some out. The sample carries 70,000 or so clones, less than 90% recorded once. The source material was blood. This receptor was taken from a person in their 40s with breast cancer.

The CDR3 here is CASSLIPSGRAGNEQFF. The CDR3 DNA is TGCGCCAGCAGCTTGATACCCAGCGGGAGGGCGGGCAATGAGCAGTTCTTC. The chain combines TRBV5-1 with TRBJ2-1, with TRBD2 matching 10 bases. V was pared by 1 base and J by 6 bases, with 10 bases of the junction left unmatched. The CDR3 sequence is 17 residues long. The V gene's germline CDR1 is SGHRS and CDR2 YFSETQ.